The TCR beta chain under discussion was sequenced for a study of cytomegalovirus exposure and HLA in healthy donors. Study-level findings and limits: Association of a missense DCLRE1C variant with TCR beta V- and J-gene trimming was reported in a later analysis. Excluded were some V segments that proved indistinguishable, including TRBV6-2 and TRBV6-3. In terms of immune exposure information, only CMV serostatus was available.

In regard to this clone: Its antigen remains unidentified.

This CDR3 comprises 18 residues. The germline gives CDR1 LGHNA, CDR2 YNFKEQ. V trimming: 2 bases; J trimming: 2 bases; junction bases outside the gene matches: 11. A multiplex PCR was run with 60 Vbeta primers and 13 Jbeta primers. TCRdb keeps only in-frame clones here, not all; method: immunoSEQ multiplex PCR. The profile shows 200,000 to 250,000 clones, 77% of them singletons. Specimen: PBMCs. The chain links TRBV4-2 to TRBJ2-7, with 11 positions matching TRBD2. The source is a woman aged 55-69 years in good health and CMV-seropositive. The CDR3 sequence: CASSQRQIAGGPTYEQYF. CDR3 coding DNA: TGTGCCAGCAGCCAAAGGCAAATAGCGGGAGGGCCTACCTACGAGCAGTACTTC.